Following are 21 T cell receptor beta chains from one sample sequenced in a study of beta chain features in type 1 diabetes. The investigators reverse transcribed all of the isolated RNA, so they sequenced expressed TCRB transcripts. Profiled with immunoSEQ multiplex PCR; TCRdb holds only in-frame clones, not every one. The sample comprises hundreds of thousands of clones, about an eighth of which are singletons, and around 0.05% rests with the top ten. Sequencing was performed on naive CD4+ T cells from blood. All receptors derive from a woman under 30 in good health.

This clone was found a few times. The genes are TRBV7-9 and TRBJ2-1, with TRBD1 identical over 9 bases. CDR3 length: 14 amino acids. The germline V gene has CDR1 SEHNR and CDR2 FQNEAQ (reference sequence). The V segment lost 3 bases and the J segment 8 bases; nucleotides outside the gene matches: 5. The CDR3 here is CASSFGTGYHEQFF. DNA for the CDR3: TGTGCCAGCAGCTTCGGGACAGGGTATCATGAGCAGTTCTTC.

This clone was observed a handful of times. The V call is TRBV2, the J call TRBJ2-2, with 11 bases fitting TRBD2. This CDR3 comprises 15 residues. V shed 5 bases, J shed 2 bases, and the junction held 1 base outside the gene matches. Germline V CDR1 and CDR2: SNHLY, FYNNEI. For the CDR3, the DNA is TGTGCCAGCAGTACTAGCGGGAGAAACACCGGGGAGCTGTTTTTT. Translation gives CASSTSGRNTGELFF.

The chain uses TRBV25-1 and TRBJ1-6, with D unresolved. This CDR3 is 14 amino acids long. With 4 bases removed from V and 7 bases from J, the gap between germline ends came to 11 bases. The germline V gene encodes CDR1 MGHDK and CDR2 SYGVNS. DNA for the CDR3: TGTGCCAGCAGTGTGGCAGGAGGGAATTCACCCCTCCACTTT. This sequence encodes CASSVAGGNSPLHF.

The CDR3, as DNA: TGTGCCAGCAGTTTGGGAGGACTGATTAGCAATCAGCCCCAGCATTTT. It specifies CASSLGGLISNQPQHF. The chain employs TRBV28 and TRBJ1-5; no clear D gene. The V end lost 3 bases, the J end lost 0 bases, and 12 bases lay between the germline ends. Germline V gives CDR1 MDHEN, CDR2 SYDVKM. The CDR3 runs to 16 residues.

This clone showed up just once. This chain links TRBV5-1 with TRBJ2-1; unclear D gene. The V end was cut by 5 bases, the J end by 0 bases, with 12 bases between. The CDR3 length is 15 residues. Germline V gene data show CDR1 as SGHRS and CDR2 as YFSETQ. For the CDR3, the DNA is TGCGCCAGCAGAGGCGACATAAGCTCCTACAATGAGCAGTTCTTC. This translates into CASRGDISSYNEQFF. The full variable domain, its missing parts supplied by reference TRBV5-1 and TRBJ2-1, is KAGVTQTPRYLIKTRGQQVTLSCSPISGHRSVSWYQQTPGQGLQFLFEYFSETQRNKGNFPGRFSGRQFSNSRSEMNVSTLELGDSALYLCASRGDISSYNEQFFGPGTRLTVL.

The chain is built from TRBV30 and TRBJ1-5; D is possibly TRBD1 (6 bases). This CDR3 region has 15 residues. CDR1 is GTSNPN, CDR2 SVGIG, per germline (reference sequence). V dropped 3 bases and J dropped 0 bases, with 12 bases sitting between them. CDR3 residues: CAWRLQDSSNQPQHF. The CDR3 bases are TGTGCCTGGAGGCTACAGGACAGTAGCAATCAGCCCCAGCATTTT.

This clone has only a few counts. Other nucleotide sequences from this sample produce the same CDR3. CDR3 sequence reads: CASSLVMNTEAFF. DNA for the CDR3: TGTGCCAGCAGCTTAGTTATGAACACTGAAGCTTTCTTT. The chain employs TRBV7-2 and TRBJ1-1, with unresolved D. CDR1 is SGHTA, CDR2 FQGNSA, per germline. The CDR3 has 13 residues. Between the trimmed V and J ends, which lost 1 base and 0 bases, there was a span of 3 bases.

The rearrangement links TRBV2 to TRBJ2-5; maybe TRBD1 (6 bases). V was pared by 10 bases and J by 1 base, with 22 bases between. Germline lookup yields CDR1 SNHLY and CDR2 FYNNEI. CDR3 length equals 16 residues. DNA for the CDR3: TGTGCCATGCAGCGATACCTAACAGGGTTCCAAGAGACCCAGTACTTC. Translating it yields CAMQRYLTGFQETQYF.

This clone was seen more than once but under ten times. The chain joins TRBV2 to TRBJ2-3; 11 nucleotides match TRBD2. J lost 2 bases, V lost 6 bases, and 4 bases had no gene match. The germline V gene encodes CDR1 SNHLY and CDR2 FYNNEI. The CDR3 extends over 15 amino acids. In DNA form, the CDR3 reads TGTGCCAGCAGGGGACTAGCGGCCACCACAGATACGCAGTATTTT. Protein sequence: CASRGLAATTDTQYF.

Here the CDR3 DNA reads TGTGCCAGCAGCTCAAGAGGGGAAAAACTGTTTTTT. The encoded protein is CASSSRGEKLFF. This rearrangement joins TRBV7-9 to TRBJ1-4; D is unresolved. Trimming removed 4 bases from V and 8 bases from J, with 8 bases in between. This CDR3 contains 12 residues. The germline V gene encodes CDR1 SEHNR and CDR2 FQNEAQ (reference sequence).

The V gene is TRBV20-1, the J gene TRBJ2-5; D not certain. Trimming took off 3 bases at V and 5 bases at J, with 4 bases between the two ends. Germline loops: CDR1 DFQATT, CDR2 SNEGSKA (reference sequence). CDR3 length: 10 residues. DNA for the CDR3: TGCAGTGCTAGCGCGGAGACCCAGTACTTC. Protein: CSASAETQYF.

The chain carries TRBV9 and TRBJ2-7; D is perhaps TRBD1 or TRBD2 (5 bases each). The CDR3 has 16 residues. The germline V gene has CDR1 SGDLS and CDR2 YYNGEE. V was clipped by 4 bases and J by 2 bases, with 19 bases between them. CDR3 protein: CASSLSPGAGTYEQYF. DNA of the CDR3: TGTGCCAGCAGCTTGTCCCCCGGGGCAGGCACCTACGAGCAGTACTTC. Looking up the rest from reference TRBV9 and TRBJ2-7 gives the full variable domain: DSGVTQTPKHLITATGQRVTLRCSPRSGDLSVYWYQQSLDQGLQFLIQYYNGEERAKGNILERFSAQQFPDLHSELNLSSLELGDSALYFCASSLSPGAGTYEQYFGPGTRLTVT.

The V call is TRBV5-6, the J call TRBJ1-5, with 9 bases fitting TRBD1. V lost 4 bases, J lost 7 bases, and 9 bases stayed unmatched. This CDR3 is 15 amino acids long. Germline V CDR1 and CDR2: SGHDT, YYEEEE. CDR3 protein: CASSDSGTGNQPQHF. As DNA, the CDR3 is TGTGCCAGCAGCGACTCCGGGACAGGGAACCAGCCCCAGCATTTT.

In this sample, this clone turned up a few times. This chain joins TRBV9 and TRBJ2-2, with a weak D call TRBD1 (5 bases). Germline V gives CDR1 SGDLS, CDR2 YYNGEE. CDR3 length: 15 residues. The ends were cut back, 0 bases at V and 5 bases at J, with 11 bases in the middle. The CDR3 loop is CASSVATTATGELFF. The CDR3 DNA is TGTGCCAGCAGCGTAGCTACGACAGCAACCGGGGAGCTGTTTTTT.

CDR3 amino acids: CASSQEVFGRTNGYTF. CDR3 coding DNA: TGTGCCAGCAGCCAAGAAGTATTCGGGAGAACTAATGGCTACACCTTC. The chain couples TRBV4-2 to TRBJ1-2; unclear D gene. The CDR3 sequence is 16 residues long. The germline CDR1 and CDR2 sequences are LGHNA and YNFKEQ. Trimming stripped 0 bases from V and 6 bases from J, with 17 bases between.

This clone was counted a few times. The chain joins TRBV18 to TRBJ2-7, with D perhaps matching TRBD2 (6 bases). CDR1 and CDR2 (germline): KGHSH, LQKENI. V lost 2 bases and J 4 bases, leaving 18 bases between the germline ends. The length of the CDR3 is 16 residues. The CDR3 sequence: CASSPLEGHGLYEQYV. The CDR3 coding sequence is TGTGCCAGCTCACCATTGGAGGGCCACGGCTTGTACGAGCAGTACGTC.

The chain carries TRBV7-9 and TRBJ2-6; D is unclear. The CDR3 spans 15 residues. V was cut by 1 base and J by 3 bases, with 7 bases left in between. The germline gives CDR1 SEHNR, CDR2 FQNEAQ (reference sequence). This chain's CDR3 is CASSLGAGGANVLTF. The CDR3, as DNA: TGTGCCAGCAGCTTAGGTGCCGGTGGGGCCAACGTCCTGACTTTC.

The J gene is TRBJ2-1, the V gene TRBV20-1; D is undetermined. CDR1 DFQATT and CDR2 SNEGSKA come from the germline V gene (reference sequence). CDR3 length: 11 residues. V shed 3 bases and J shed 7 bases, with 7 bases lying between them. CDR3 nucleotide sequence: TGCAGTGCTAGCTCGCTAAATGAGCAGTTCTTC. Protein: CSASSLNEQFF.

This chain uses TRBV11-2 with TRBJ1-3, with a possible D match to TRBD1 (6 bases). V was cut by 6 bases and J by 7 bases, with 13 bases left in between. Germline V CDR1 and CDR2: SGHAT, FQNNGV. This CDR3 contains 13 residues. The CDR3 protein is CASRFTGPNTIYF. The DNA of the CDR3 is TGTGCCAGCAGATTTACAGGGCCGAACACCATATATTTT.

The gene calls are TRBV15 and TRBJ2-3, with D possibly matching TRBD1 (6 bases). The CDR3 extends over 14 amino acids. The germline gives CDR1 LNHNV, CDR2 YYDKDF (reference sequence). V lost 3 bases, J lost 2 bases, and 9 bases lay in between. CDR3 protein: CATSSWTATDTQYF. The CDR3 DNA follows: TGTGCCACCAGCAGCTGGACAGCCACAGATACGCAGTATTTT.

The table lists this clone with a few counts. The chain couples TRBV2 to TRBJ2-5, with D possibly being TRBD2 (7 bases). This CDR3 has 12 residues. Germline CDR1 and CDR2: SNHLY and FYNNEI. V lost 7 bases, J lost 6 bases, and 12 bases lay in between. The CDR3 protein is CASIGGQKTQYF. DNA for the CDR3: TGTGCCAGCATCGGGGGGCAAAAGACCCAGTACTTC.